This TCR beta chain was captured in a study of human T cells and chemical hapten exposure. Study at large: Across the whole study, which lasted roughly 24 weeks, patients were given diphenylcyclopropenone on the scalp once a week.

Time point defined: pre-sensitization, week 0. Treatment reported: therapeutic diphenylcyclopropenone sensitization with weekly scalp DPC. The donor pool consisted of alopecia patients aged 18 to 70 years, considered suitable for DPC. General study results and limits: Significantly more large CDR3 similarity clusters were formed by expanded TCRs than by controls. Sensitization with DPC brought no change to TCRs above 1 in 1000 in frequency.

This clonotype was picked up a small number of times. What it binds is unknown. A single record per CDR3 protein comes from TCRdb applying MiXCR to the RACE reads. The sample lists about 380,000 distinct CDR3 sequences; 5.1% were seen once. The CDR3 is made up of 14 amino acids. V lost 4 bases, J lost 2 bases, and 12 bases lay in between. Per germline, CDR1 LNHDA and CDR2 SQIVND (reference sequence). The sequence was obtained from a woman aged 45-65 years with alopecia areata. Some clones in this sample may be carry-over from other donors' samples. The V and J genes are TRBV19 and TRBJ2-7, with a weak D call TRBD1 (6 bases). This sample comprised whole blood, obtained in connection with sensitization to the hapten diphenylcyclopropenone (DPC). Here the CDR3 DNA reads TGTGCCAGTAGTAAACGACAGGCTACCTACGAGCAGTACTTC. As protein: CASSKRQATYEQYF.